One and the same sample provided the 30 T cell receptor beta chains below, sequenced in a study of beta chain features in type 1 diabetes. cDNA synthesis used the whole RNA isolate, giving expressed TCRB sequences. Produced via immunoSEQ multiplex PCR; TCRdb's table is partial and in-frame only. Found here are 300,000 to 400,000 clones, 8% to 13% of them singletons; the top ten hold roughly 0.016%. Sequencing was done on a sample of naive CD4+ T cells from blood. These receptor sequences come from a woman under 40 in good health.

This clone was seen a handful of times. This sequence joins TRBV7-9 and TRBJ2-3; TRBD2 matches at 7 bases. The CDR3 extends over 17 amino acids. The V gene end was trimmed by 4 bases and the J gene end by 4 bases; junction bases not matched to a gene: 14. Per the germline V gene, CDR1 is SEHNR and CDR2 is FQNEAQ (reference sequence). CDR3 residues: CASSSLPSMAGADTQYF. Written as DNA, the CDR3 is TGTGCCAGCAGCTCCCTCCCCTCGATGGCGGGAGCAGATACGCAGTATTTT.

The chain couples TRBV7-2 to TRBJ2-1; 8 bases map to TRBD2. The germline V gene encodes CDR1 SGHTA and CDR2 FQGNSA. J was trimmed by 6 bases and V by 2 bases; bases with no gene match: 9. The CDR3 is 16 residues long. CDR3 in amino acids: CASSLYRTSSRNEQFF. The CDR3 nucleotides are TGTGCCAGCAGCTTATATAGGACTAGCTCTCGCAATGAGCAGTTCTTC.

This rearrangement joins TRBV14 to TRBJ2-7, with 7 bases aligning to TRBD1. Germline lookup yields CDR1 SGHDN and CDR2 FVKESK. CDR3 length equals 14 residues. The V gene end was trimmed by 5 bases and the J gene end by 3 bases; junction bases not matched to a gene: 7. The CDR3 bases are TGTGCCAGCAGCAGACAGGGATTCTTCTACGAGCAGTACTTC. Its protein product is CASSRQGFFYEQYF.

The CDR3 DNA reads as TGTGCCTGGAGTGTAACGGGACTGCAACACGAGCAGTACTTC. As protein: CAWSVTGLQHEQYF. The chain has TRBV30 and TRBJ2-7; TRBD2 is a possible D gene (6 bases). Trimming left V 0 bases short and J 5 bases short, with 14 bases between. This CDR3 comprises 14 residues. Germline CDR1 GTSNPN, CDR2 SVGIG (reference sequence).

This clone showed up many times. V is TRBV7-9 and J is TRBJ2-1, with unresolved D. Germline V CDR1 and CDR2: SEHNR, FQNEAQ (reference sequence). Trimming removed 2 bases at V and 10 bases at J, with 6 bases between. The CDR3 is 11 residues long. CDR3 sequence: CASSLNVEQFF. Written as DNA, the CDR3 is TGTGCCAGCAGCTTAAATGTAGAGCAGTTCTTC.

The rearrangement joins TRBV23-1 to TRBJ2-3, with D perhaps TRBD1 (6 bases). TRBV23-1 is noted as an ORF with a role that remains uncertain. The germline V and J ends were trimmed by 3 bases and 0 bases, with 13 bases remaining between them. The CDR3 consists of 16 residues. CDR3 residues: CASSHPNRVSTDTQYF. The CDR3 DNA sequence: TGCGCCAGCAGTCATCCCAACAGGGTTAGCACAGATACGCAGTATTTT.

The rearrangement joins TRBV28 to TRBJ2-5; 7 nucleotides line up with TRBD1. Trimming at V came to 5 bases and at J to 4 bases, leaving 7 bases not matched to a gene. CDR1 is MDHEN, CDR2 SYDVKM, per germline. The CDR3 is 14 residues long. CDR3 in amino acids: CASSTQGVRETQYF. The DNA of the CDR3 is TGTGCCAGCAGTACCCAGGGGGTTCGAGAGACCCAGTACTTC.

This clone has just a few counts. This rearrangement joins TRBV7-9 to TRBJ1-5, with TRBD1 matching 8 bases. Germline loops: CDR1 SEHNR, CDR2 FQNEAQ (reference sequence). This CDR3 contains 14 residues. V shed 5 bases, J shed 9 bases, and the junction held 9 bases outside the gene matches. CDR3 in amino acids: CASSDGQGAGPQHF. The CDR3 DNA reads TGTGCCAGCAGCGATGGACAGGGAGCTGGGCCCCAGCATTTT.

This chain joins TRBV28 and TRBJ2-5, with 8 positions matching TRBD1. CDR1 and CDR2 (germline): MDHEN, SYDVKM. The junction had 14 bases not matched to a gene; V was cut back by 7 bases and J by 4 bases. CDR3 size: 16 residues. CDR3 protein: CASMGESTGGRETQYF. In DNA, the CDR3 is TGTGCCAGCATGGGCGAGTCCACAGGGGGTCGAGAGACCCAGTACTTC.

The V and J genes are TRBV5-1 and TRBJ1-5; D gene uncertain. The CDR3 covers 14 residues. Trimming left V 4 bases short and J 1 base short, with 9 bases between. The germline V gene encodes CDR1 SGHRS and CDR2 YFSETQ. The CDR3 is CASSMDGSNQPQHF. Written as DNA, the CDR3 is TGCGCCAGCAGCATGGACGGGAGCAATCAGCCCCAGCATTTT.

This clone turned up a few times. The chain links TRBV7-9 to TRBJ2-7, with 9 bases matching TRBD1. J gave up 5 bases and V 5 bases, and 4 bases lay outside the gene matches. Germline values: CDR1 SEHNR, CDR2 FQNEAQ (reference sequence). This CDR3 comprises 13 residues. DNA of the CDR3: TGTGCCAGCAGCCAGGACAGGGGCGACGAGCAGTACTTC. Its protein product is CASSQDRGDEQYF.

This CDR3 is CSVDIGGNTEAFF. The CDR3, as DNA: TGCAGCGTTGATATAGGGGGGAACACTGAAGCTTTCTTT. The chain has TRBV29-1 and TRBJ1-1; D may be TRBD1 (6 bases). The V end lost 3 bases, the J end lost 1 base, and 9 bases lay between the germline ends. This CDR3 has 13 residues. CDR1 is SQVTM, CDR2 ANQGSEA, per germline.

The gene calls are TRBV30 and TRBJ1-2; D remains unclear. Germline V gives CDR1 GTSNPN, CDR2 SVGIG (reference sequence). This CDR3 has 13 residues. The germline V and J ends were trimmed by 0 bases and 5 bases, with 10 bases remaining between them. The CDR3 protein is CAWSVGHRYGYTF. CDR3 sequence (DNA): TGTGCCTGGAGTGTGGGCCACCGGTATGGCTACACCTTC.

This clone showed up just a few times. The V gene is TRBV25-1, the J gene TRBJ2-7; TRBD2 might be the D (6 bases). The ends were cut back, 3 bases at V and 4 bases at J, with 7 bases in the middle. CDR1 MGHDK and CDR2 SYGVNS come from the germline V gene. CDR3 length: 12 residues. The CDR3: CASSDGGYEQYF. DNA of the CDR3: TGTGCCAGCAGTGACGGGGGTTACGAGCAGTACTTC.

The chain has TRBV10-3 and TRBJ1-5; possible D gene TRBD1, 6 bases. The CDR3 length is 15 residues. Germline lookup yields CDR1 ENHRY and CDR2 SYGVKD. V lost 3 bases to trimming and J lost 2 bases, with 11 bases between them. CDR3 coding DNA: TGTGCCATCAGTGAACAGGGAGACGGCAATCAGCCCCAGCATTTT. Protein: CAISEQGDGNQPQHF.

This clone was counted between two and nine times. The rearrangement links TRBV9 to TRBJ2-1, with 10 positions matching TRBD2. The CDR3 is 16 residues long. The V and J ends lost 2 bases and 2 bases, in that order; junction bases with no gene match: 4. CDR1 is SGDLS, CDR2 YYNGEE, per germline. The CDR3 sequence is CASSVASGSTYNEQFF. The CDR3 nucleotides read TGTGCCAGCAGCGTGGCTAGCGGGAGCACCTACAATGAGCAGTTCTTC.

The rearrangement links TRBV5-1 to TRBJ1-3, with 7 positions matching TRBD1. The CDR3 is 15 residues long. V shed 3 bases and J 2 bases; nucleotides not matched to a gene: 5. The germline CDR1 and CDR2 sequences are SGHRS and YFSETQ. CDR3 amino acids: CASSSGTVPGNTIYF. The CDR3 bases are TGCGCCAGCAGCTCCGGGACAGTCCCTGGAAACACCATATATTTT.

This clone was detected only a few times. The CDR3 DNA is TGTGCCAGCAGCCTCGAGCGGAACCCTAGCACAGATACGCAGTATTTT. Amino acids: CASSLERNPSTDTQYF. The chain employs TRBV7-3 and TRBJ2-3; TRBD2 might be the D (5 bases). This CDR3 has 16 amino acids. V lost 5 bases and J lost 0, with 15 bases in between. Germline loops: CDR1 SGHTA, CDR2 FQGTGA.

This chain connects TRBV12-5 to TRBJ1-2; 9 bases are a match to TRBD1. This CDR3 has 14 amino acids. The germline CDR1 and CDR2 sequences are LGHNT and FRNRAP. After removal of 3 bases from V and 5 bases from J, the junction contained 4 bases not matched to a gene. CDR3 bases: TGTGCTAGTGGTTTAGGGGACAGGGCTTATGGCTACACCTTC. Its protein product is CASGLGDRAYGYTF.

This clone was counted a few times. The chain is built from TRBV25-1 and TRBJ2-7, with D possibly being TRBD2 (6 bases). CDR3 size: 16 residues. Trimming removed 5 bases at V and 7 bases at J, with 24 bases between. Germline values: CDR1 MGHDK, CDR2 SYGVNS. CDR3 nucleotide sequence: TGTGCCAGCAGTTCATGGAGGCGGGGCGGGGCGGGGGAGCAGTACTTC. Residues: CASSSWRRGGAGEQYF.

This clone has a handful of counts. The chain carries TRBV6-6 and TRBJ2-5; 7 nucleotides agree with TRBD1. CDR1 is MNHNY and CDR2 is SVGAGI in the germline V gene (reference sequence). Trimming at V came to 9 bases and at J to 4 bases, leaving 11 bases not matched to a gene. This CDR3 is built from 14 residues. CDR3 in amino acids: CASRDSAGGETQYF. The CDR3 DNA follows: TGTGCCAGTCGGGACAGTGCTGGGGGAGAGACCCAGTACTTC.

The chain couples TRBV9 to TRBJ2-1; 13 nucleotides line up with TRBD2. Looked up from germline, CDR1 is SGDLS and CDR2 is YYNGEE. The CDR3 consists of 15 residues. V was clipped by 6 bases and J by 8 bases; unmatched bases: 8. In nucleotides, the CDR3 is TGTGCCAGCACTCCCCAGACTAGCGGGAGGTATGAGCAGTTCTTC. Encoded protein: CASTPQTSGRYEQFF.

This clone was counted a few times. The V gene is TRBV4-3, the J gene TRBJ2-7; 7 positions match TRBD1. V gave up 1 base and J gave up 3 bases; unmatched junction bases: 6. The CDR3 contains 15 residues. Germline V gives CDR1 LGHNA, CDR2 YSLEER. The CDR3, as DNA: TGCGCCAGCAGCCAAGGGGCAGGGGGTTACTACGAGCAGTACTTC. Translated: CASSQGAGGYYEQYF.

The gene calls are TRBV18 and TRBJ2-7; the match to TRBD2 covers 7 bases. V gave up 3 bases and J gave up 4 bases; unmatched junction bases: 15. CDR1 and CDR2 (germline): KGHSH, LQKENI. This CDR3 comprises 17 residues. CDR3 amino acids: CASSPLGGSPTGYEQYF. DNA of the CDR3: TGTGCCAGCTCACCCCTGGGGGGGAGTCCTACCGGGTACGAGCAGTACTTC.

This clone showed up just a few times. This rearrangement joins TRBV19 to TRBJ1-1; unclear D gene. The CDR3 contains 13 residues. Germline V lookup: CDR1 LNHDA, CDR2 SQIVND (reference sequence). Trimming stripped 5 bases from V and 0 bases from J, with 7 bases between. CDR3 sequence (DNA): TGTGCCAGTAGTTTGAGGGTGAACACTGAAGCTTTCTTT. This codes for CASSLRVNTEAFF.

The chain has TRBV9 and TRBJ2-1; perhaps TRBD2 as D (6 bases). Trimming took 4 bases from V and 1 from J, leaving 15 bases between them. Germline CDR1 SGDLS, CDR2 YYNGEE. The CDR3 runs 16 residues. The CDR3 here is CASSPQVGGSYNEQFF. CDR3 DNA: TGTGCCAGCAGCCCACAGGTGGGGGGTTCCTACAATGAGCAGTTCTTC. Supplemented by reference TRBV9 and TRBJ2-1, the full variable domain reads DSGVTQTPKHLITATGQRVTLRCSPRSGDLSVYWYQQSLDQGLQFLIQYYNGEERAKGNILERFSAQQFPDLHSELNLSSLELGDSALYFCASSPQVGGSYNEQFFGPGTRLTVL.

The CDR3 spells CASSPRERNEQYF. In DNA, the CDR3 is TGTGCCAGCAGCCCCAGGGAAAGGAACGAGCAGTACTTC. This sequence joins TRBV7-2 and TRBJ2-7, with D possibly being TRBD1 (5 bases). The V gene's germline CDR1 is SGHTA and CDR2 FQGNSA. V was cut by 5 bases and J by 5 bases, with 13 bases left in between. This CDR3 is built from 13 residues.

This clone showed up just a few times. The V call is TRBV4-3, the J call TRBJ2-1; 8 nucleotides align to TRBD1. Per germline, CDR1 LGHNA and CDR2 YSLEER. CDR3 size: 13 residues. Unmatched junction bases numbered 2, after V lost 0 bases and J lost 10 bases. CDR3 bases: TGCGCCAGCAGCCAAGATCGGGACAGGGAGCAGTTCTTC. Protein: CASSQDRDREQFF.

Only a few counts were recorded for this clone. The chain recombines TRBV4-1 with TRBJ1-2; maybe TRBD1 (5 bases). The germline V and J ends were trimmed by 1 base and 2 bases, with 14 bases remaining between them. CDR3 length: 16 residues. CDR1 is MGHRA, CDR2 YSYEKL, per germline. This CDR3 is CASSQVWGGTNYGYTF. CDR3 DNA sequence: TGCGCCAGCAGCCAAGTTTGGGGGGGTACCAACTATGGCTACACCTTC.

The chain employs TRBV27 and TRBJ2-2, with 7 bases identical to TRBD2. Germline CDR1 reads MNHEY; CDR2 reads SMNVEV (reference sequence). The CDR3 totals 15 residues. The trim removed 5 bases at V and 4 bases at J, leaving 7 bases unmatched. Here the CDR3 DNA reads TGTGCCAGCAGTCGTTATCAGCGGGGCACCGGGGAGCTGTTTTTT. It codes for CASSRYQRGTGELFF.